A single T cell receptor beta chain is shown here with its context. Its antigen is unidentified. A junction end diverges from the germline sequence, so it may reflect a read error. This entry comes from a study of blood T cells in healthy people across ages. Combining a sample-barcoded 5' primer with a J-beta primer mix, a second PCR ran for about 6 to 12 cycles. Each CDR3 protein gets one entry after TCRdb re-called the 5' RACE reads with MiXCR. The data contain hundreds of thousands of distinct CDR3 sequences, 45% to 70% of them singletons. Study conclusions and caveats: Observed TCR beta diversity showed a strong correlation with the percentage of naive T cells as measured by flow cytometry.

The TCR originated in a man aged 40-49 years in good health. Sequences were obtained from blood.

CDR3 sequence (DNA): TGTGCCTGCAGAAGCCGAACAGCAAACTATGGCTACACCTTC. As protein: CACRSRTANYGYTF. The chain joins TRBV6-5 to TRBJ1-2; the D is unclear. The CDR3 has 14 residues. Germline lookup yields CDR1 MNHEY and CDR2 SVGAGI.